This passage covers 25 T cell receptor beta chains from one sample sequenced in a study of blood T cell repertoires in COVID-19. Using immunoSEQ multiplex PCR, the repertoire was profiled, and TCRdb retains in-frame clones only, with some absent. The data hold roughly 47,000 clones, with roughly 88% observed a single time. The sample comprised peripheral blood. These receptors were obtained from a man over 45 with acute or convalescent COVID-19.

This clone was detected a few times. V and J are TRBV3-1 (or the pseudogene TRBV3-2) and TRBJ1-1; 7 bases match TRBD1. Germline CDR1 LGHDT, CDR2 YNNKEL (reference sequence). The ends lost 0 bases at V and 3 bases at J; junction bases unmatched: 7. The CDR3 is made up of 16 amino acids. Here the CDR3 DNA reads TGTGCCAGCAGCCAAGATAGGCTCAGGGGGGACACTGAAGCTTTCTTT. Translating gives CASSQDRLRGDTEAFF.

This clone showed up just once. The CDR3 here is CASSPFGLEDTQYF. The CDR3 DNA follows: TGTGCCAGCAGCCCATTTGGACTAGAAGATACGCAGTATTTT. V gene TRBV7-8 combines with J gene TRBJ2-3, with 7 bases matching TRBD2. The junction had 7 bases not matched to a gene; V was cut back by 5 bases and J by 5 bases. Per the germline V gene, CDR1 is SGHVS and CDR2 is FQNEAQ. The length of the CDR3 is 14 residues.

This clone turned up a few times. Other DNA sequences in this specimen translate into the identical CDR3. The chain carries TRBV18 and TRBJ1-2; D may be TRBD1 (6 bases). The CDR3 sequence is 14 residues long. The ends were cut back, 2 bases at V and 3 bases at J, with 10 bases in the middle. Germline lookup yields CDR1 KGHSH and CDR2 LQKENI. The CDR3 DNA is TGTGCCAGCTCACCAGGCGGGGGCGACTATGGCTACACCTTC. Protein: CASSPGGGDYGYTF.

The chain combines TRBV29-1 with TRBJ1-4, with TRBD1 as a possible D gene (5 bases). With 1 base removed from V and 8 bases from J, the gap between germline ends came to 35 bases. The CDR3 runs to 21 residues. CDR1 and CDR2 (germline): SQVTM, ANQGSEA. The CDR3 loop reads CSVEVPGLDSRTGFFEEKLFF. DNA for the CDR3: TGCAGCGTTGAAGTCCCAGGCCTTGACAGCCGAACGGGCTTTTTTGAGGAAAAACTGTTTTTT.

This sequence joins TRBV6-2 or TRBV6-3 and TRBJ2-5; 7 bases match TRBD2. Germline CDR1 reads MNHEY; CDR2 reads SVGEGT. This CDR3 comprises 15 residues. Trimming at V came to 2 bases and at J to 1 base, leaving 4 bases not matched to a gene. This chain's CDR3 is CASSYLSGAQETQYF. In DNA, the CDR3 is TGTGCCAGCAGTTACCTGAGCGGGGCCCAAGAGACCCAGTACTTC.

The V gene is TRBV6-5, the J gene TRBJ1-1, with D possibly being TRBD1 (5 bases). V lost 6 bases to trimming and J lost 4 bases, with 15 bases between them. This CDR3 is built from 14 residues. The germline CDR1 and CDR2 sequences are MNHEY and SVGAGI. CDR3 sequence (DNA): TGTGCCAGCAGGCTCAGGGTGGATGGCACTGAAGCTTTCTTT. Amino acid sequence: CASRLRVDGTEAFF.

The gene calls are TRBV10-3 and TRBJ1-4; TRBD1 matches 7 bases. The V segment lost 5 bases and the J segment 3 bases; nucleotides outside the gene matches: 6. The germline gives CDR1 ENHRY, CDR2 SYGVKD. CDR3 size: 15 residues. The DNA for the CDR3 is TGTGCCATCAGTTCAGGGGGAGAGGCTAATGAAAAACTGTTTTTT. Protein sequence: CAISSGGEANEKLFF.

The chain is built from TRBV14 and TRBJ1-1; TRBD1 aligns across 11 bases. The junction had 4 bases not matched to a gene; V was cut back by 3 bases and J by 4 bases. The CDR3 extends over 15 amino acids. CDR1 is SGHDN and CDR2 is FVKESK in the germline V gene. The DNA for the CDR3 is TGTGCCAGCAGCCAGAGTGGGACAGGGGGCACTGAAGCTTTCTTT. This translates into CASSQSGTGGTEAFF.

The chain joins TRBV18 to TRBJ1-5; 10 bases agree with TRBD1. The CDR3 runs to 14 residues. Germline CDR1 is KGHSH and CDR2 is LQKENI. V gave up 6 bases and J gave up 7 bases; unmatched junction bases: 6. The CDR3 is CASSPDRGQQPQHF. The CDR3 nucleotides are TGTGCCAGCTCCCCTGACAGGGGGCAACAGCCCCAGCATTTT.

The CDR3 region is CASSEISGGSYEQYF. The CDR3 DNA is TGTGCCAGCAGTGAAATTAGCGGGGGGTCCTACGAGCAGTACTTC. V and J are TRBV6-1 and TRBJ2-7; 10 positions agree with TRBD2. Trimming removed 2 bases from V and 1 base from J; junction bases left unmatched: 2. CDR1 and CDR2 from the germline V gene are MNHNS and SASEGT. The CDR3 extends over 15 amino acids.

The chain employs TRBV6-1 and TRBJ2-6; 10 nucleotides agree with TRBD1. V shed 2 bases, J shed 2 bases, and the junction held 9 bases outside the gene matches. The CDR3 length is 19 residues. Germline lookup yields CDR1 MNHNS and CDR2 SASEGT. CDR3 residues: CASSERGTGAPTGANVLTF. In DNA form, the CDR3 reads TGTGCCAGCAGTGAAAGAGGGACAGGGGCCCCCACTGGGGCCAACGTCCTGACTTTC.

This clone was seen only once. The chain carries TRBV7-9 and TRBJ2-7, with D maybe TRBD2 (5 bases). Germline assignment: CDR1 SEHNR and CDR2 FQNEAQ (reference sequence). CDR3 length: 13 amino acids. Trimming took off 5 bases at V and 4 bases at J, with 12 bases between the two ends. Here the CDR3 reads CASSLGGQYEQYF. For the CDR3, the DNA is TGTGCCAGCAGCCTAGGAGGCCAGTACGAGCAGTACTTC.

This clone came up once. The rearrangement uses TRBV24-1 and TRBJ2-1; no definite D call. Trimming shortened V by 10 bases and J by 0 bases, and 9 bases separated the two germline ends. Germline lookup yields CDR1 KGHDR and CDR2 SFDVKD. The CDR3 sequence is 13 residues long. CDR3 loop: CATSPSSYNEQFF. CDR3 coding DNA: TGTGCCACTTCACCCAGCTCCTACAATGAGCAGTTCTTC.

This clone was counted a single time. V is TRBV30 and J is TRBJ1-4, with a possible D match to TRBD1 (5 bases). The CDR3 consists of 13 residues. Per the germline V gene, CDR1 is GTSNPN and CDR2 is SVGIG (reference sequence). V was trimmed by 2 bases and J by 7 bases, leaving 11 bases between them. CDR3 in DNA: TGTGCCTGGAGTATGCTGCAGGGTGAAAAACTGTTTTTT. Protein sequence: CAWSMLQGEKLFF.

The count of this clone is one. This sequence joins TRBV5-6 and TRBJ2-7, with 8 positions matching TRBD1. After removal of 3 bases from V and 6 bases from J, the junction contained 5 bases not matched to a gene. The CDR3 has 13 residues. Germline V lookup: CDR1 SGHDT, CDR2 YYEEEE. CDR3 sequence: CASSWDRNSEQYF. In DNA form, the CDR3 reads TGTGCCAGCAGCTGGGACAGGAATTCCGAGCAGTACTTC.

The CDR3 coding sequence is TGTGCCTGGAGGCCTCTTGACAGCTCCTACGAGCAGTACTTC. Translated, it gives CAWRPLDSSYEQYF. The V gene is TRBV30, the J gene TRBJ2-7; weak D call: TRBD1 (5 bases). This CDR3 is 14 amino acids long. CDR1 and CDR2 (germline): GTSNPN, SVGIG (reference sequence). Trimming removed 3 bases from V and 0 bases from J, with 12 bases in between.

This chain links TRBV2 with TRBJ2-2; no firm D call. The CDR3 is made up of 14 amino acids. V was trimmed by 5 bases and J by 3 bases, leaving 10 bases between them. Germline assignment: CDR1 SNHLY and CDR2 FYNNEI. The CDR3 sequence: CASSLRSDTGELFF. Written as DNA, the CDR3 is TGTGCCAGCAGTCTTCGTTCCGACACCGGGGAGCTGTTTTTT.

Remarks on this clone: Other DNA sequences in the same sample also yield this CDR3. This sequence joins TRBV6-5 and TRBJ2-2; the match to TRBD2 covers 9 bases. The CDR3 sequence is 14 residues long. Germline V CDR1 and CDR2: MNHEY, SVGAGI. The V and J ends lost 8 bases and 4 bases, in that order; junction bases with no gene match: 5. The CDR3 DNA follows: TGTGCCAGCCGGGCGGGGGGGCGCACCGGGGAGCTGTTTTTT. Encoded protein: CASRAGGRTGELFF.

The chain joins TRBV4-2 to TRBJ1-1; a weak D match, TRBD1 (5 bases). Trimming left V 0 bases short and J 5 bases short, with 16 bases between. This CDR3 is built from 16 residues. From germline, CDR1 is LGHNA and CDR2 YNFKEQ. In DNA, the CDR3 is TGTGCCAGCAGCCAAGACAGCGTCAGGGCGGGGACTGAAGCTTTCTTT. Its translation: CASSQDSVRAGTEAFF.

The table lists this clone with a count of one. This rearrangement joins TRBV19 to TRBJ2-7, with 7 bases aligning to TRBD1. The germline gives CDR1 LNHDA, CDR2 SQIVND (reference sequence). V lost 6 bases and J lost 2; bases outside the gene matches: 4. The CDR3 loop spans 13 amino acids. The CDR3, as DNA: TGTGCCAGTAGCCCACAGGGGACCTACGAGCAGTACTTC. It is translated as CASSPQGTYEQYF.

This clone has more than one count but fewer than ten. The chain carries TRBV4-2 and TRBJ2-1, with 10 positions matching TRBD1. Germline assignment: CDR1 LGHNA and CDR2 YNFKEQ. V was clipped by 4 bases and J by 9 bases; unmatched bases: 12. The CDR3 consists of 16 residues. CDR3 DNA sequence: TGTGCCAGCAGCCTAACGGGACAGGGGATTATAAGTGAGCAGTTCTTC. This sequence encodes CASSLTGQGIISEQFF.

The sample holds one count of this clone. The chain has TRBV5-4 and TRBJ2-7, with 10 bases fitting TRBD2. Unmatched junction bases numbered 6, after V lost 0 bases and J lost 9 bases. The CDR3 is made up of 14 amino acids. Germline V gene data show CDR1 as SGHNT and CDR2 as YYREEE (reference sequence). The CDR3 here is CASSLELAGVGQYF. The CDR3 nucleotides are TGTGCCAGCAGCTTGGAGCTAGCGGGAGTAGGGCAGTACTTC. The full variable domain, its missing parts supplied by reference TRBV5-4 and TRBJ2-7, is ETGVTQSPTHLIKTRGQQVTLRCSSQSGHNTVSWYQQALGQGPQFIFQYYREEENGRGNFPPRFSGLQFPNYSSELNVNALELDDSALYLCASSLELAGVGQYFGPGTRLTVT.

The chain combines TRBV19 with TRBJ1-1; D gene unclear. CDR1 and CDR2 from the germline V gene are LNHDA and SQIVND (reference sequence). The CDR3 length is 14 residues. The ends were cut back, 4 bases at V and 4 bases at J, with 13 bases in the middle. CDR3 coding DNA: TGTGCCAGTAGTAACTACGGGTTGAGCACTGAAGCTTTCTTT. Its protein product is CASSNYGLSTEAFF.

CDR3 sequence: CASSITAGMNTEAFF. For the CDR3, the DNA is TGTGCCAGTAGTATTACAGCAGGGATGAACACTGAAGCTTTCTTT. The chain employs TRBV19 and TRBJ1-1; tentative D call: TRBD1 (5 bases). The CDR3 totals 15 residues. The V and J ends lost 3 bases and 0 bases respectively, with 11 bases between them. CDR1 and CDR2 (germline): LNHDA, SQIVND (reference sequence).

The CDR3 spells CASSSIAGLGNGELFF. The CDR3 coding sequence is TGTGCCAGCAGTTCTATAGCGGGCCTGGGGAACGGGGAGCTGTTTTTT. The gene calls are TRBV6-5 and TRBJ2-2, with 7 bases identical to TRBD2. The V and J ends lost 4 bases and 7 bases, in that order; junction bases with no gene match: 12. The CDR3 runs 16 residues. The germline V gene has CDR1 MNHEY and CDR2 SVGAGI.